This T cell receptor (beta chain) emerged from a study of regulatory T cells in long-lasting Graves disease. Points from the study as a whole: Lower TCR diversity was seen in persistent Graves' patients than in newly diagnosed ones. Relative to new patients (around 1,000), persistent patients exhibited greater sharing of public clonotypes (approximately 2,700). Limited samples may have lowered accuracy.

Building of the TCR beta libraries involved iRepertoire HTBI primers and Arm-PCR of CDR3 regions. TCRdb re-derived calls from the multiplex PCR reads in MiXCR, one entry per CDR3 protein. Of 500,000 to 700,000 distinct CDR3 sequences in the sample, 30% are singletons; the top ten hold around 42%. This clonotype appeared many times. Its antigen remains unidentified. With V trimmed by 4 bases and J by 4 bases, 6 bases remained unmatched. The CDR3 contains 13 residues. CDR1 SQVTM and CDR2 ANQGSEA come from the germline V gene. Time point specified: persistent/refractory GD, antithyroid drugs over 5 years with positive TRAb. Extracted RNA from PBMCs served as the source of the TCR library.

The starting material was peripheral blood mononuclear cells (PBMCs), obtained when the disease was refractory, from a patient treated with antithyroid drugs. J is TRBJ1-2 and V is TRBV29-1, with 7 positions matching TRBD1. This receptor was obtained from a female donor with Graves disease. CDR3 nucleotides: TGCAGCGTTGGACCGGGACAGCCCTATGGCTACACCTTC. Translation gives CSVGPGQPYGYTF.